This T cell receptor beta chain was captured in a study of T cells in localized non-small cell lung cancer. Study-wide findings and caveats: Only one tumor region went through sequencing, so heterogeneity may still be there.

Germline values: CDR1 SGHRS, CDR2 YFSETQ. V lost 4 bases and J lost 2; bases outside the gene matches: 10. The CDR3 is 17 residues long. Repertoires were generated with immunoSEQ multiplex PCR, while TCRdb's copy carries only in-frame clones and drops some. The sample has 35,000 or so clones; about 87% are singletons. With respect to this clone: Its target is unknown.

The source of this sequence is a woman aged 35 to 75 with stage I lung adenocarcinoma. Sample: peripheral blood, taken before any cancer treatment. J is TRBJ2-5 and V is TRBV5-1, with 11 bases fitting TRBD2. CDR3 bases: TGCGCCAGCAGCGGGGGAAATAGCGGGAGGGGACAAGAGACCCAGTACTTC. It yields the protein CASSGGNSGRGQETQYF.